The present TCR beta chain was sequenced within a study of CD8+CD57+ T cells in acquired aplastic anemia. Across the study: Isolated CD4+ and CD8+ cells, once sorted, yielded DNA averaging roughly 3.2 ug.

In regard to this clonotype: Its antigen remains unknown.

Genomic DNA was employed as the template in profiling TCR beta VDJ and CDR3. TCRdb reprocessed the reads with MiXCR, giving one entry per CDR3 protein. Of 200,000 or so distinct CDR3 sequences listed, less than 65% are singletons. Findings and limits, study-wide: The number of CD8+ CDR3 sequences shared by patients and controls was twenty-nine.

The CDR3 covers 15 residues. In germline, CDR1 is SGHRS, CDR2 YFSETQ. With 0 bases clipped from V and 2 bases from J, the junction kept 4 bases outside the gene matches. This TCR was sampled from a human donor with severe aplastic anemia or a healthy control (not recorded which). The sample taken for sequencing was sorted CD4+, CD8+, or CD8+CD57+ T cells (not recorded which) from PBMCs. J is TRBJ2-7 and V is TRBV5-1, with 8 bases identical to TRBD1. In DNA, the CDR3 is TGCGCCAGCAGCTTGGATAGCAGGGGGCCCTACGAGCAGTACTTC. Translated: CASSLDSRGPYEQYF.